One sample yielded the 3 T cell receptor beta chains listed below, sequenced in a study of sequential checkpoint blockade in melanoma. Treatment given: randomized to nivolumab then ipilimumab (arm A) or the reverse (arm B). Repertoires were generated with immunoSEQ multiplex PCR, while TCRdb's copy carries only in-frame clones and drops some. The table shows around 30,000 clones, with 86% occurring only once. Sequenced here: CD8+ T cells sorted from blood (inferred from file names), sampled from a patient given nivolumab and ipilimumab in sequence. These receptors all stem from a human donor with melanoma.

V and J are TRBV13 and TRBJ1-1; no reliable D call. Germline loops: CDR1 PRHDT, CDR2 FYEKMQ (reference sequence). CDR3 length: 15 amino acids. V lost 2 bases and J lost 1, with 11 bases in between. CDR3 nucleotides: TGTGCCAGCAGCTTATGGGCCACCCAGAACACTGAAGCTTTCTTT. Translating gives CASSLWATQNTEAFF.

The CDR3 reads CASSSGGSQPQHF. The DNA for the CDR3 is TGTGCCAGCAGCTCAGGGGGTAGTCAGCCCCAGCATTTT. This chain links TRBV9 with TRBJ1-5; 7 bases are shared with TRBD1. The CDR3 runs 13 residues. V lost 4 bases and J lost 6; bases outside the gene matches: 4. Per the germline V gene, CDR1 is SGDLS and CDR2 is YYNGEE.

The rearrangement uses TRBV7-6 and TRBJ2-7, with 8 bases aligning to TRBD1. CDR3 length: 15 residues. The V gene end was trimmed by 1 base and the J gene end by 1 base; junction bases not matched to a gene: 3. CDR1 and CDR2 (germline): SGHVS, FNYEAQ. CDR3 amino acids: CASSLGDRSSYEQYF. CDR3 bases: TGTGCCAGCAGCTTAGGGGACAGGAGTTCCTACGAGCAGTACTTC.